This T cell receptor beta chain was found in a study of cytomegalovirus exposure and HLA in healthy donors. The study, taken as a whole, reports: Within a later analysis, the majority of CMV-associated TCR beta chains appeared HLA-restricted.

About this clone: Its antigen remains unidentified.

PCR involved 60 Vbeta and 13 Jbeta primers. TCRdb's copy holds only in-frame clones and misses some; the assay was immunoSEQ multiplex PCR. The profile shows some 150,000 clones, just over 70% of them singletons. V lost 6 bases to trimming and J lost 0 bases, with 10 bases between them. The CDR3 totals 14 residues. The germline gives CDR1 LNHDA, CDR2 SQIVND (reference sequence). This rearrangement joins TRBV19 to TRBJ2-3, with D perhaps matching TRBD1 (6 bases). The receptor was derived from a human donor in good health. Sequencing was carried out using PBMCs. In DNA form, the CDR3 reads TGTGCCAGTAGCGGACAGACTAGCACAGATACGCAGTATTTT. Residues: CASSGQTSTDTQYF.